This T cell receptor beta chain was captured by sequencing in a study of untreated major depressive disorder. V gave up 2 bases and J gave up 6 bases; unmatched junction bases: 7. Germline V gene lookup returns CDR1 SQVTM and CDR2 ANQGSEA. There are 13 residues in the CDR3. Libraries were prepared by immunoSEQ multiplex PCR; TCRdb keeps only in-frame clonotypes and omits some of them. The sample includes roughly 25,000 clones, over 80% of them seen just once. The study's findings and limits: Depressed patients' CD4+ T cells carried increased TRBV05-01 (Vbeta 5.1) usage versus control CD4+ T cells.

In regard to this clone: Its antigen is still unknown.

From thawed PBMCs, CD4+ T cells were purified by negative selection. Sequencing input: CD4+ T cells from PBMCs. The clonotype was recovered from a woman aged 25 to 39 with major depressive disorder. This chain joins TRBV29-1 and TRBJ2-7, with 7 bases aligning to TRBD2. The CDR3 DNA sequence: TGCAGCGTTGAATTTTGGACGGGAGGCGAGCAGTACTTC. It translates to CSVEFWTGGEQYF.